Listed below are T cell receptor beta chains from one sample, sequenced in a study of TIL therapy for anti-PD-1-resistant metastatic lung cancer. Sequenced by immunoSEQ multiplex PCR; TCRdb stores in-frame clones only, minus some. The sample has some 7,000 clones, about 63% seen once. The sequencing used tumor tissue, collected at baseline. All receptors come from a person aged 25 to 80 with non-small cell lung cancer. Each CDR3 is given with its conserved first and last residue. The D gene is left open where the match is weak. Size is stated for part of the rows, as once, few or many counts, or as a class when the clone is expanded.

abundance	v_gene	j_gene	d_gene	CDR3aa	CDR3nt
-	TRBV27	TRBJ2-1	-	CASSLSRTTPNEQFF	TGTGCCAGCAGTTTATCAAGGACTACTCCCAATGAGCAGTTCTTC
once	TRBV6-5	TRBJ2-7	-	CASRITSRAYEQYF	TGTGCCAGCAGAATCACTTCGAGGGCCTACGAGCAGTACTTC
-	TRBV9	TRBJ2-3	-	CASSATGRTDTQYF	TGTGCCAGCAGCGCGACCGGGCGGACAGATACGCAGTATTTT
-	TRBV7-2	TRBJ2-1	-	CASSLGVGGSGEQFF	TGTGCCAGCAGCTTAGGTGTGGGGGGCTCGGGTGAGCAGTTCTTC
-	TRBV29-1	TRBJ1-5	-	CSVELSGDQPQHF	TGCAGCGTTGAATTATCGGGGGATCAGCCCCAGCATTTT
-	TRBV5-1	TRBJ2-7	TRBD1	CASSTDSRDRVGGQYF	TGCGCCAGCAGTACTGACTCGAGGGACAGGGTCGGAGGGCAGTACTTC
-	TRBV5-1	TRBJ1-3	-	CASSPGSAGNTIYF	TGCGCCAGCAGCCCCGGGTCAGCTGGAAACACCATATATTTT
-	TRBV24-1	TRBJ2-1	TRBD2	CATSDPGLAGGGNEQFF	TGTGCCACCAGTGACCCAGGACTAGCGGGAGGAGGAAATGAGCAGTTCTTC
-	TRBV7-8	TRBJ2-7	-	CASSPPPGSWAPYEQYF	TGTGCCAGCAGCCCACCGCCCGGGAGTTGGGCCCCTTACGAGCAGTACTTC
large	TRBV19	TRBJ2-7	-	CASSTGFSYEQYF	TGTGCCAGTAGTACAGGGTTCTCCTACGAGCAGTACTTC
-	TRBV9	TRBJ1-3	-	CASSAGTSGNTIYF	TGTGCCAGCAGCGCTGGAACCTCTGGAAACACCATATATTTT
few	TRBV1	TRBJ1-2	-	CTSSQVTARDYGYTF	TGCACCAGCAGCCAAGTTACAGCCCGGGACTATGGCTACACCTTC
-	TRBV4-2	TRBJ2-3	-	CASSQDAVRLLAQYF	TGTGCCAGCAGCCAAGATGCGGTGAGGCTATTGGCGCAGTATTTT
-	TRBV27	TRBJ2-7	-	CASSLRLTSYEQYF	TGTGCCAGCAGTTTAAGGCTGACCTCCTACGAGCAGTACTTC
-	TRBV9	TRBJ1-3	-	CASSSPPGNTIYF	TGTGCCAGCAGCTCGCCCCCGGGAAACACCATATATTTT
few	TRBV5-4	TRBJ2-2	TRBD2	CASSLGLANRGELFF	TGTGCCAGCAGCTTGGGACTAGCGAACCGAGGGGAGCTGTTTTTT
-	TRBV3-1/TRBV3-2	TRBJ1-4	TRBD1	CASSPGQSNEKLFF	TGTGCCAGCAGTCCGGGACAGTCAAATGAAAAACTGTTTTTT
-	TRBV24-1	TRBJ2-1	TRBD2	CATSELSGRNFNEQFF	TGTGCCACCAGTGAACTTAGCGGGAGGAACTTCAATGAGCAGTTCTTC
-	TRBV5-5	TRBJ2-5	TRBD2	CASSLGLAGVGETQYF	TGTGCCAGCAGCTTGGGGCTAGCGGGGGTCGGGGAGACCCAGTACTTC
-	TRBV7-3	TRBJ2-5	TRBD2	CASSLTGAGGWETQYF	TGTGCCAGCAGCTTAACCGGAGCGGGGGGCTGGGAGACCCAGTACTTC
-	TRBV7-8	TRBJ1-4	TRBD1	CASSEGGSTNEKLFF	TGTGCCAGCAGCGAAGGGGGCTCAACTAATGAAAAACTGTTTTTT
-	TRBV25-1	TRBJ1-1	-	CASSEVGARTEAFF	TGTGCCAGCAGTGAAGTCGGGGCGCGGACTGAAGCTTTCTTT
few	TRBV7-2	TRBJ1-1	-	CASSLAASSTEAFF	TGTGCCAGCAGCTTAGCCGCGAGCAGCACTGAAGCTTTCTTT
-	TRBV7-2	TRBJ2-3	TRBD2	CASSLDRASGRTDTQYF	TGTGCCAGCAGCTTAGATAGGGCTAGCGGCCGCACAGATACGCAGTATTTT
-	TRBV7-9	TRBJ2-6	-	CASSLSPSGANVLTF	TGTGCCAGCAGCTTAAGCCCCTCTGGGGCCAACGTCCTGACTTTC
-	TRBV7-2	TRBJ2-3	-	CASSSPPLTDTQYF	TGTGCCAGCAGCTCACCCCCCTTAACAGATACGCAGTATTTT
-	TRBV11-2	TRBJ2-2	-	CASSLDSVQGRNTGELFF	TGTGCCAGCAGCTTAGATTCCGTCCAGGGGAGGAACACCGGGGAGCTGTTTTTT
-	TRBV5-4	TRBJ1-2	TRBD1	CASSLGIQGALGYTF	TGTGCCAGCAGCTTGGGCATACAGGGGGCCTTAGGCTACACCTTC
-	TRBV5-1	TRBJ2-2	TRBD2	CASSLGLADTGELFF	TGCGCCAGCAGCTTGGGACTAGCGGACACCGGGGAGCTGTTTTTT
few	TRBV19	TRBJ1-5	TRBD1	CASSPRTGGHVYSNQPQHF	TGTGCCAGTAGTCCCCGGACAGGGGGCCATGTTTATAGCAATCAGCCCCAGCATTTT
-	TRBV5-1	TRBJ2-3	-	CASISGSTDTQYF	TGCGCCAGCATCAGCGGTAGCACAGATACGCAGTATTTT
-	TRBV9	TRBJ2-3	-	CASSVYRQSDTDTQYF	TGTGCCAGCAGCGTTTATCGGCAGAGCGACACAGATACGCAGTATTTT
medium-sized	TRBV18	TRBJ2-5	TRBD2	CASSPTSGGSSGETQYF	TGTGCCAGCTCACCGACTAGCGGGGGATCATCCGGGGAGACCCAGTACTTC